This T cell receptor (beta chain) stems from a study of blood T cell repertoires in COVID-19. Study summary: The cDNA or gDNA used as material had been derived from T cells, B-cell-depleted T cells, or PBMCs.

Germline loops: CDR1 SGHAT, CDR2 FQNNGV. The length of the CDR3 is 15 residues. Trimming cost V 5 bases and J 3 bases; bases outside gene matches: 8. Produced via immunoSEQ multiplex PCR; TCRdb's table is partial and in-frame only. Of tens of thousands of clones detected, roughly 90% appear once; the ten largest clones hold more than 4.5%. The chain uses TRBV11-2 and TRBJ2-7; 9 bases align to TRBD2. Sequencing was performed on peripheral blood. The clonotype comes from a man aged 50-59 years with acute or convalescent COVID-19. The CDR3 DNA is TGTGCCAGCAGCCTACACTTAGCGGGAGACTACGAGCAGTACTTC. Amino acids: CASSLHLAGDYEQYF.